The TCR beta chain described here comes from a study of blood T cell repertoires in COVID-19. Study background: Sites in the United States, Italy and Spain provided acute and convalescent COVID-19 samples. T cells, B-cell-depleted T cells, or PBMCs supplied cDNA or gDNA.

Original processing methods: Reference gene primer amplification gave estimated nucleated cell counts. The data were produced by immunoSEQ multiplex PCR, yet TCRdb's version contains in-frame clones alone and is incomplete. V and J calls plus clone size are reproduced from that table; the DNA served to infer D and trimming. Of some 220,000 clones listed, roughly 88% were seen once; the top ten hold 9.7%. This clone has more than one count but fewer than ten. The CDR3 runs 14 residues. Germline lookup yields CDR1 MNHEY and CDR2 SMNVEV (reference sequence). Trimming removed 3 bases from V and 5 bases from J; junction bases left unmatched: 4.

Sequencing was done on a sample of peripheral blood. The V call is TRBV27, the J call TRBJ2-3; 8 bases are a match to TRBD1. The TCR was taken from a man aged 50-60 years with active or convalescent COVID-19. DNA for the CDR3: TGTGCCAGCAGTTTGGACAGGGTTAGAGATACGCAGTATTTT. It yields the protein CASSLDRVRDTQYF.